The T cell receptor (beta chain) under discussion was sequenced for a study of control samples from healthy donors and cancer patients (TCRdb year 2020). A single count supports this clone. Its antigen is currently not known. The record has no base qualities; no much larger clone is one base away. The library was built by means of the immunoSEQ multiplex PCR assay. Entries here come from immuneACCESS through TCRdb and include only in-frame sequences with V and J called. Some clones fail to appear in such tables; in the studies checked, an unresolved V gene covers under half of the shortfall, and the cause of the remainder is unknown. This sample gives 400,000 to 450,000 clones in total; 80% to 95% of them show up just once. The ten largest clones add up to 5% to 7% of the sample. The CDR3 contains 16 residues, cysteine and phenylalanine counted. Of the read, only the CDR3 DNA is kept; its 48 bases are in frame from base 1. Trimming accounts for 2 bases at V and 1 base at J, while the number of junction bases matched to no gene is 5. CDR1 and CDR2 (MNHEY, SMNVEV) derive from the germline V gene (reference sequence).

The sequence is built from TRBV27 and TRBJ1-2, with 9 bases matching TRBD1. This TCR was recovered from a man between 35 and 55 years old with head and neck cancer. Sequenced sample: PBMCs. The DNA sequence follows: TGTGCCAGCAGTTTAACAGGGGGCTGGGGTAACTATGGCTACACCTTC. The resulting protein is CASSLTGGWGNYGYTF.